The clone carrying this T cell receptor beta chain came up a few times. Its specificity is not known. From germline, CDR1 is SGHTA and CDR2 FQGNSA. The V and J ends lost 5 bases and 3 bases respectively, with 7 bases between them. This CDR3 comprises 12 residues. This specimen comes from a study of T cell responses to AZD1222 COVID-19 vaccine. Only in-frame clones appear in the TCRdb table, and some are missing; sequencing was by immunoSEQ multiplex PCR. Found here are tens of thousands of clones, roughly 83% of them singletons; the top ten hold 15% to 20%. Findings and caveats of the study: Dominant at 160-218 and 743-854, vaccine-associated CD4 TCRs also spanned spike. Clonal diversity may have been underestimated in mostly white British donors.

The clonotype comes from an adult who received the AZD1222 COVID-19 vaccine. The chain is built from TRBV7-2 and TRBJ1-2; D gene uncertain. The source material was peripheral blood, sampled 28 days after the second AZD1222 dose. This CDR3 is CASSTGHYGYTF. In DNA form, the CDR3 reads TGTGCCAGCAGCACGGGTCACTATGGCTACACCTTC. The whole variable domain, filled in from reference TRBV7-2 and TRBJ1-2, reads GAGVSQSPSNKVTEKGKDVELRCDPISGHTALYWYRQSLGQGLEFLIYFQGNSAPDKSGLPSDRFSAERTGGSVSTLTIQRTQQEDSAVYLCASSTGHYGYTFGSGTRLTVV.